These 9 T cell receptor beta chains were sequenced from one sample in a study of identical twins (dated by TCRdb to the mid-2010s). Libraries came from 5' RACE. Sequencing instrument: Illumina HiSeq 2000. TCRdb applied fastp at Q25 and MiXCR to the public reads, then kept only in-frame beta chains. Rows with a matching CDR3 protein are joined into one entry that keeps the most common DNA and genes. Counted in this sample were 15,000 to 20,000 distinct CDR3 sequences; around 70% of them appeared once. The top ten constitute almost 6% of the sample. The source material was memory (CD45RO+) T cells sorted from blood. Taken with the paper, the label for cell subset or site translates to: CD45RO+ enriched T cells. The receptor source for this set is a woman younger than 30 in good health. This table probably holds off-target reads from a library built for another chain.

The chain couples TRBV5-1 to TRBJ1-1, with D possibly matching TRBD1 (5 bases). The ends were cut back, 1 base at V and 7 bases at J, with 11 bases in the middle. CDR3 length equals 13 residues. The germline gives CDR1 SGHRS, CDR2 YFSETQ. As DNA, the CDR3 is TGCGCCAGCAGCTTGAAGACAGCGGTTGAAGCTTTCTTT. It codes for CASSLKTAVEAFF.

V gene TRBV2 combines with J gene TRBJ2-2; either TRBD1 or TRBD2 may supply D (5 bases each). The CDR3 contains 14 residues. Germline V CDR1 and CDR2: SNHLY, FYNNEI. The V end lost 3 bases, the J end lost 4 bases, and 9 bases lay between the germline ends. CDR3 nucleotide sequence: TGTGCCAGCAGTGACAGGGCGGGCACCGGGGAGCTGTTTTTT. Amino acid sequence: CASSDRAGTGELFF.

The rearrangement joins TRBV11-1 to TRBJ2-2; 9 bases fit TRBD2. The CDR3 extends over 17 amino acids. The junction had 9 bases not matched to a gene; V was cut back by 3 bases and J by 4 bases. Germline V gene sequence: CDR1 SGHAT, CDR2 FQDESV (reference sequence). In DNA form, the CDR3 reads TGTGCCAGCAGCTTTCGGTCTAGCGGGACTCCCACCGGGGAGCTGTTTTTT. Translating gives CASSFRSSGTPTGELFF.

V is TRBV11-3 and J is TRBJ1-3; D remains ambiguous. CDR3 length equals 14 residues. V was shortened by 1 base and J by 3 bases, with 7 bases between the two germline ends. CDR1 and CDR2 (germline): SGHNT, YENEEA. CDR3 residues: CASSLASIGNTIYF. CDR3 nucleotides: TGTGCCAGCAGCTTAGCAAGCATTGGAAACACCATATATTTT.

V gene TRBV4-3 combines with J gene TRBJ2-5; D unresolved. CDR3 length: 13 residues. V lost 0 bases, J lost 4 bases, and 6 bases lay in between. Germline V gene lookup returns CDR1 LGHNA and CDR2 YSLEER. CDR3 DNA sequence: TGCGCCAGCAGCCAAGATATTGGAGAGACCCAGTACTTC. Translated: CASSQDIGETQYF.

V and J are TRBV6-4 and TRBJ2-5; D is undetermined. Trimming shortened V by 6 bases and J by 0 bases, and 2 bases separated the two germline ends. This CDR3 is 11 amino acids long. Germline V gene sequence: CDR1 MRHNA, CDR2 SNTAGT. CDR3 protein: CASRDQETQYF. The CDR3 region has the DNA TGTGCCAGCAGGGACCAAGAGACCCAGTACTTC.

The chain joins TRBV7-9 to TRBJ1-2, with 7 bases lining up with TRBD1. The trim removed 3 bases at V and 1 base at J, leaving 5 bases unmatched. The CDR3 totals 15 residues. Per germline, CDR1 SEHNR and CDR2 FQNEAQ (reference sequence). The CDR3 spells CASSFLTGFNYGYTF. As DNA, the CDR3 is TGTGCCAGCAGCTTTCTGACAGGGTTTAACTATGGCTACACCTTC.

The CDR3 spells CASSGTSGRPQTQYF. The CDR3 coding sequence is TGTGCCAGCAGTGGGACTAGCGGGAGGCCCCAAACCCAGTACTTC. This chain links TRBV12-3 or TRBV12-4 with TRBJ2-5; 15 nucleotides align to TRBD2. The CDR3 runs 15 residues. The V gene end was trimmed by 5 bases and the J gene end by 8 bases; junction bases not matched to a gene: 6.

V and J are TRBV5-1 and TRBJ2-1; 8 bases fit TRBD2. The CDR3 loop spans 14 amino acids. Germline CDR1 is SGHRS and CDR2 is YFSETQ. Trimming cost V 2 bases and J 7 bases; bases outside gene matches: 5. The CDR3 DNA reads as TGCGCCAGCAGCTTTGCGGGAGGCGTGAATGAGCAGTTCTTC. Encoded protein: CASSFAGGVNEQFF. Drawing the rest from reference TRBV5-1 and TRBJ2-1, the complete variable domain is KAGVTQTPRYLIKTRGQQVTLSCSPISGHRSVSWYQQTPGQGLQFLFEYFSETQRNKGNFPGRFSGRQFSNSRSEMNVSTLELGDSALYLCASSFAGGVNEQFFGPGTRLTVL.